The TCR beta chain described here comes from a study of beta chain features in type 1 diabetes. About the study: The number of sorted cells examined across all samples was some 100 million. Findings and limits, study-wide: Shorter TCRB CDR3s, moderately but significantly so, marked every one of the four CD4+ subsets in Type 1 diabetes patients. Insertions at VDJ junctions were less frequent in type 1 diabetes patients. These patients also deleted more nucleotides at the same junctions.

Sampling consisted of one heparinised blood draw per donor, averaging around 120 mL. Germline V gene lookup returns CDR1 SNHLY and CDR2 FYNNEI. V lost 1 base and J 0 bases, leaving 3 bases between the germline ends. This CDR3 region has 13 residues. Since all of the isolated RNA was reverse transcribed, expressed TCRB transcripts were what got sequenced. TCRdb keeps only in-frame clones here, not all; method: immunoSEQ multiplex PCR. The sample has fewer than 650,000 clones, less than 20% seen once. Worth noting for this clone: The target antigen is unknown. This CDR3 is also generated by other DNA sequences in the sample.

The chain recombines TRBV2 with TRBJ1-1; D call uncertain. The sample was naive CD4+ T cells from blood. The origin of this receptor is a man between 18 and 29 years old in good health. The chain's CDR3 is CASSEGVNTEAFF. The CDR3, as DNA: TGTGCCAGCAGTGAAGGAGTGAACACTGAAGCTTTCTTT.